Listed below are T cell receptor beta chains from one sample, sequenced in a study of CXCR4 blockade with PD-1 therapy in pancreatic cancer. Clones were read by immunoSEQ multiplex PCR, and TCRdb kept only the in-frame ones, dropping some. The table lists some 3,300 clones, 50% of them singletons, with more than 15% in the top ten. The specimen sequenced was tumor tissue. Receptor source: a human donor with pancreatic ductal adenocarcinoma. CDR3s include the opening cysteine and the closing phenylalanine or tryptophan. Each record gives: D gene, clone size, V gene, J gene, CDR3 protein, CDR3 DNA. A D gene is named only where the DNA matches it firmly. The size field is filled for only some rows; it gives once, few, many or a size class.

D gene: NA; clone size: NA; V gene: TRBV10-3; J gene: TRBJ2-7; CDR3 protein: CAISESFTRNYEQYF; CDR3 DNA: TGTGCCATCAGTGAGTCATTTACTAGAAACTACGAGCAGTACTTC
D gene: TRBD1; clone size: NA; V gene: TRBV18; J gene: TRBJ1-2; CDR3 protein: CASSPSGTGGRGYGYTF; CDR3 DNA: TGTGCCAGCTCACCATCCGGGACAGGGGGCCGGGGCTATGGCTACACCTTC
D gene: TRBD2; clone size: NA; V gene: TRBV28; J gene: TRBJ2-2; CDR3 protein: CASNTREGRAGELFF; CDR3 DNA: TGTGCCAGCAATACGCGGGAGGGTCGGGCCGGGGAGCTGTTTTTT
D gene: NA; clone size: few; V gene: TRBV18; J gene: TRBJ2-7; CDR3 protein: CASSPGSFGYEQYF; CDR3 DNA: TGTGCCAGCTCACCGGGGTCCTTTGGTTACGAGCAGTACTTC
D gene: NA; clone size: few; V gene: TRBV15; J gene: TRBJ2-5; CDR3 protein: CATSRTTGSRETQYF; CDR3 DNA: TGTGCCACCAGCAGAACCACAGGGTCGAGGGAGACCCAGTACTTC
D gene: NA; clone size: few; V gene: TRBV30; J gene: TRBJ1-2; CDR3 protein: CAWSVQANYGYTF; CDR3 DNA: TGTGCCTGGAGTGTACAGGCCAACTATGGCTACACCTTC
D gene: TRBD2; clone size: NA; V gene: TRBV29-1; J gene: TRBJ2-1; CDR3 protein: CSVLPSGRAYNEQFF; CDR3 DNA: TGCAGCGTCCTTCCTAGCGGGAGGGCCTACAATGAGCAGTTCTTC
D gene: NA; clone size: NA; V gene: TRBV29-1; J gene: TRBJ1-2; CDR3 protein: CSVELGVYGYTF; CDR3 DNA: TGCAGCGTTGAGCTGGGGGTATATGGCTACACCTTC
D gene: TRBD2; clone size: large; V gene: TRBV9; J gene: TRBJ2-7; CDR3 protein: CASSVDRTSGRYEQYF; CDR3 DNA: TGTGCCAGCAGCGTAGACCGGACTAGCGGGAGGTACGAGCAGTACTTC
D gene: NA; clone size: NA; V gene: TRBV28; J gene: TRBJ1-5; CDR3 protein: CASSFPQQGSGNQPQHF; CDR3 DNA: TGTGCCAGCAGTTTTCCCCAACAGGGTTCGGGCAATCAGCCCCAGCATTTT
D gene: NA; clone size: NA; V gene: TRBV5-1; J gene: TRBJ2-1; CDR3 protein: CASSLKGPDNEQFF; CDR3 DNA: TGCGCCAGCAGCTTGAAGGGCCCAGACAATGAGCAGTTCTTC
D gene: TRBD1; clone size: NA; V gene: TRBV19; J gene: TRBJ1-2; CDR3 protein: CASSMEGQGHYGYTF; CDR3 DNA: TGTGCCAGTAGTATGGAGGGACAGGGCCACTATGGCTACACCTTC
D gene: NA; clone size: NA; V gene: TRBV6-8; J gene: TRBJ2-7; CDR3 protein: CASSYAGDLYEQYF; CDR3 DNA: TGTGCCAGCAGTTACGCAGGGGACCTCTACGAGCAGTACTTC
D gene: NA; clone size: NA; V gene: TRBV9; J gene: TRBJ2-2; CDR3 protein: CASSVGGDPGELFF; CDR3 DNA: TGTGCCAGCAGCGTAGGAGGGGATCCCGGGGAGCTGTTTTTT
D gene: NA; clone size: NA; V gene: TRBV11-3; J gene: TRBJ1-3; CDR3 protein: CASSLEGSGNTIYF; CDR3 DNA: TGTGCCAGCAGCTTAGAGGGCTCTGGAAACACCATATATTTT
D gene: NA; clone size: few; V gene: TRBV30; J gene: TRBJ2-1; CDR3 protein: CAWSPSNEQFF; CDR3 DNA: TGTGCCTGGAGTCCGTCCAATGAGCAGTTCTTC
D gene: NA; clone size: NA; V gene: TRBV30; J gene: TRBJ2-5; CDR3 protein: CAWSRGQETQYF; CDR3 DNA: TGTGCCTGGAGTAGGGGGCAAGAGACCCAGTACTTC
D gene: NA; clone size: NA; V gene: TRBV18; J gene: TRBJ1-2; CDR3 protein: CASSPSVDNNYGYTF; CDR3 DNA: TGTGCCAGCTCACCATCCGTCGACAATAACTATGGCTACACCTTC
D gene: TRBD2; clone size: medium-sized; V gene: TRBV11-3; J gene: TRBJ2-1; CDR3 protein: CASSYGLAGVGEQFF; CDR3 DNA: TGTGCCAGCAGCTACGGATTAGCGGGAGTTGGTGAGCAGTTCTTC
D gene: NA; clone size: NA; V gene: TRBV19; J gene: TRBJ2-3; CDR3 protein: CASSIEARDTQYF; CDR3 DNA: TGTGCCAGTAGTATAGAGGCCAGGGATACGCAGTATTTT
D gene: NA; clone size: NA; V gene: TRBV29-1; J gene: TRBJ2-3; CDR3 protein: CSVHKGLTDTQYF; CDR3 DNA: TGCAGCGTTCACAAGGGACTTACAGATACGCAGTATTTT
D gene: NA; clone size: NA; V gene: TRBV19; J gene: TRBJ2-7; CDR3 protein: CASTPGPRSVYEQYF; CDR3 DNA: TGTGCCAGTACCCCGGGCCCAAGATCCGTCTACGAGCAGTACTTC
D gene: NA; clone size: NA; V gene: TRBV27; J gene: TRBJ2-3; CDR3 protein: CASGRETGTDTQYF; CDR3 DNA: TGTGCCAGCGGTCGGGAGACAGGCACAGATACGCAGTATTTT
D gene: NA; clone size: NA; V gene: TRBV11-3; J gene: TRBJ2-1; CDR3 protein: CASSPGGSYNEQFF; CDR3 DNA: TGTGCCAGCAGCCCCGGGGGCTCCTACAATGAGCAGTTCTTC
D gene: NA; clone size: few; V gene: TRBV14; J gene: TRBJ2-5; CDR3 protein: CASSQVREETQYF; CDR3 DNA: TGTGCCAGCAGCCAAGTCAGGGAAGAGACCCAGTACTTC
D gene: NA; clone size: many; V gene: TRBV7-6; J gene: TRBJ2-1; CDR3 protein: CARSLVPETSYNEQFF; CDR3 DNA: TGTGCCAGAAGCTTGGTCCCAGAAACCTCCTACAATGAGCAGTTCTTC
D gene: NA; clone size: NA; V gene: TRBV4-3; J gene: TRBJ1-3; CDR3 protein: CASSLQPGSLGNTIYF; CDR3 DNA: TGCGCCAGCAGCCTGCAGCCGGGATCTCTTGGAAACACCATATATTTT
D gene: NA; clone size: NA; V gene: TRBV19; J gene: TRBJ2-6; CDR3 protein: CASSIPGGSGANVLTF; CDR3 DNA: TGTGCCAGTAGTATTCCAGGAGGCTCTGGGGCCAACGTCCTGACTTTC
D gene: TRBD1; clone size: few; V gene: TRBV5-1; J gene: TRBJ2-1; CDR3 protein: CASSYPDDQGASYNEQFF; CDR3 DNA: TGCGCCAGCAGCTATCCAGATGATCAGGGGGCGTCCTACAATGAGCAGTTCTTC
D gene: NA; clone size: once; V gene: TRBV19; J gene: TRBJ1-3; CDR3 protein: CASSIVPHGGVSGNTIYF; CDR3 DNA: TGTGCCAGTAGTATAGTACCCCACGGAGGGGTTTCTGGAAACACCATATATTTT
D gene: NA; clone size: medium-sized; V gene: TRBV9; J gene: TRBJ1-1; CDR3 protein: CASSYTGTEAFF; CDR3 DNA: TGTGCCAGCAGCTACACAGGGACTGAAGCTTTCTTT
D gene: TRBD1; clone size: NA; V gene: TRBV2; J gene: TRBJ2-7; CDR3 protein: CASSVTGGTYEQYF; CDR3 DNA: TGTGCCAGCAGCGTGACAGGGGGCACCTACGAGCAGTACTTC
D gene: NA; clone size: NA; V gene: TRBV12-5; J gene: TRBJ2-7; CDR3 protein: CASNRDGSSYEQYF; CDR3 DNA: TGTGCCAGCAATCGGGACGGGAGCTCCTACGAGCAGTACTTC
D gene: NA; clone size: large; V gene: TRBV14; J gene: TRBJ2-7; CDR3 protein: CASSMSHAYEQYF; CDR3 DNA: TGTGCCAGCAGCATGTCCCACGCCTACGAGCAGTACTTC
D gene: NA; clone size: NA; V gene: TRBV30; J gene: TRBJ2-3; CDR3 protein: CAWSVPGDRNTQYF; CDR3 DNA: TGTGCCTGGAGTGTTCCAGGGGATCGGAATACGCAGTATTTT
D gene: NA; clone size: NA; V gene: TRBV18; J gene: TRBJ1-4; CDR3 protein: CASSPPTTNEKLFF; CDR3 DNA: TGTGCCAGCTCACCCCCGACAACTAATGAAAAACTGTTTTTT
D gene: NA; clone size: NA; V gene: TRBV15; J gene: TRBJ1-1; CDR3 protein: CATSSAAPLGTEAFF; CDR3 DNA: TGTGCCACCAGCAGTGCCGCCCCCCTGGGCACTGAAGCTTTCTTT
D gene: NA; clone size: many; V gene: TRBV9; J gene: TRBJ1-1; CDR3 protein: CASSVDRNTEAFF; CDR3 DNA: TGTGCCAGCAGCGTAGACAGGAACACTGAAGCTTTCTTT
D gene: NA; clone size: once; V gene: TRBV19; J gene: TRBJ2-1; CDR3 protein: CASSIDSGNEQFF; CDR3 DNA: TGTGCCAGTAGTATAGATTCGGGGAATGAGCAGTTCTTC
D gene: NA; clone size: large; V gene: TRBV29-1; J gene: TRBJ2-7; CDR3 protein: CSVVSGAYEQYF; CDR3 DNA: TGCAGCGTTGTCTCTGGAGCCTACGAGCAGTACTTC
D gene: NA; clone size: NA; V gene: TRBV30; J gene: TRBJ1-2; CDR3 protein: CAWSSQGYGYTF; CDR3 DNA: TGTGCCTGGAGCTCCCAGGGCTATGGCTACACCTTC
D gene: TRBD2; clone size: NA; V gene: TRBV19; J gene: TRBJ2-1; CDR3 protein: CASSKAGGPPDEQFF; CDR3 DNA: TGTGCCAGTAGTAAAGCGGGAGGGCCCCCGGATGAGCAGTTCTTC
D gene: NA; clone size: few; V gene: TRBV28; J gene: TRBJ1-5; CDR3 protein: CASSRDNSNQPQHF; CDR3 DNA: TGTGCCAGCAGTAGGGACAATAGCAATCAGCCCCAGCATTTT
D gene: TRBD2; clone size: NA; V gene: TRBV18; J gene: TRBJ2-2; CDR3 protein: CASSRERETGELFF; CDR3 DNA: TGTGCCAGCTCACGTGAGCGGGAGACCGGGGAGCTGTTTTTT
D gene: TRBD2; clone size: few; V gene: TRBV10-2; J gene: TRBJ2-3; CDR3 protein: CASRLAGENTQYF; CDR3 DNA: TGCGCCAGCAGACTAGCGGGAGAGAATACGCAGTATTTT
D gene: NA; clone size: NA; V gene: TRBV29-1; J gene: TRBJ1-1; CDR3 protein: CSVGWGVTEAFF; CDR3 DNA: TGCAGCGTTGGTTGGGGAGTCACTGAAGCTTTCTTT
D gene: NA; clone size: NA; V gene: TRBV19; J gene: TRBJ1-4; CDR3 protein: CASSISPAEKLFF; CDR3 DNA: TGTGCCAGTAGTATATCGCCGGCGGAAAAACTGTTTTTT